This T cell receptor (beta chain) derives from a study of T cell changes during pregnancy in multiple sclerosis. With 3 bases clipped from V and 0 bases from J, the junction kept 7 bases outside the gene matches. The CDR3 sequence is 16 residues long. CDR1 and CDR2 from the germline V gene are SQVTM and ANQGSEA. TCRdb's table, derived via immunoSEQ multiplex PCR, lists solely in-frame clones and lacks some. The repertoire holds more than 55,000 clones, with 89% as singletons. This receptor was taken from a female donor with multiple sclerosis, enrolled in a pregnancy study. Specimen: peripheral blood, collected after pregnancy. The chain carries TRBV29-1 and TRBJ2-3, with 9 bases that match TRBD2. The CDR3 DNA follows: TGCAGCGTTGATAGCGGGGGCCGTGCTAGCACAGATACGCAGTATTTT. It encodes CSVDSGGRASTDTQYF.